This paragraph reports one T cell receptor beta chain. As yet, its antigen is unknown. Mismatch with germline at one junction end may stem from a read error. Sample-barcoded 5' priming and a J-beta primer mix drove a second PCR of about 7 to 11 cycles. MiXCR, run by TCRdb on the 5' RACE reads, gives a single entry per CDR3 protein. The sample records around 940,000 distinct CDR3 sequences, approximately 50% being singletons. CDR3 length equals 14 residues. Germline loops: CDR1 MNHEY, CDR2 SVGAGI. This entry belongs to a study of blood T cells in healthy people across ages. Study conclusions and caveats: CMV infection status of these donors was not known.

The TCR sequence derives from a woman aged 60-70 years in good health. Sequencing input: blood. V and J are TRBV6-5 and TRBJ2-4; D is ambiguous. The J call is uncertain, as TRBJ2-7 better fits the DNA end. The CDR3 DNA reads as TGTGCCAGCGGTGTACCGTCCCTCTCCTGCGAGCAGTACTTC. As protein: CASGVPSLSCEQYF.